This T cell receptor (beta chain) was profiled in a study of spatial heterogeneity in lung cancer (dated by TCRdb to between 2019 and 2020). For the study in its entirety: More beta-chain than alpha-chain transcripts were consistently detected, likely reflecting higher beta-chain transcript abundance. In tumor regions, TCR transcript counts showed a strong correlation with a T cell transcriptional module score derived from matched bulk RNA-seq. In the raw uncorrected reads, each unique combination of TCR and UMI appeared more than ten times on average. In non-small cell lung cancer, the study made a quantitative comparison of TCR alpha and beta repertoires among multiple tumor regions, matched nontumor lung and blood. Nonsynonymous mutation counts, determined by whole-exome sequencing of tumor tissue, were related to TCR repertoire features. Both alpha and beta chains were TCR-sequenced in approximately 220 tumor regions, 64 matched nontumor lung samples and roughly 50 PBMC samples obtained at surgery.

V and J lose 7 bases and 2 bases, and a span of 8 bases separates them. As encoded in the germline V gene, CDR1 is MNHEY while CDR2 is SVGAGI. Inclusive of the bounding cysteine and phenylalanine, the CDR3 is 12 residues long. Just CDR3 DNA is preserved here, 36 bases in frame from base 1. Paper-wide results and their limitations: Confirming at a functional level the hypothesis that regional TCRs recognize regional mutations was considered to require additional single-cell paired TCR alpha and beta sequencing. The number of expanded intratumoral alpha and beta TCRs correlated with the tumor nonsynonymous mutation count. TCR-seq was estimated to cover only about 7.6% of tumor T cells for alpha chains and about 13% for beta chains. The count of ubiquitous expanded TCRs correlated with the count of ubiquitous nonsynonymous mutations, and the count of regional expanded TCRs correlated with the count of regional nonsynonymous mutations.

The sample's time point, from its label and the paper: sample taken at primary tumor resection. Samples were obtained from 72 patients with early-stage, untreated non-small cell lung cancer from the lung TRACERx cohort. Whole RNA extracted from tumor and nontumor lung tissue, or from cryopreserved PBMC samples, was used for TCR sequencing without cell sorting. Patients were selected for TCR sequencing only if sufficient RNA was available from at least two tumor regions. Tumor and adjacent nontumor lung specimens were reviewed by a lung pathologist before selection. Libraries were prepared through 5' RACE. The sequencer listed for this sample is NextSeq 500. To allow correction of PCR and sequencing errors, the TCR library protocol tagged every TCR cDNA molecule with a unique molecular identifier. As for how the authors treated the data: TCR identification, UMI-based error correction and CDR3 extraction were performed with Decombinator tools. Expanded TCRs were defined as those above a frequency of 2 per 1,000, corresponding to the top 1% of the tumor frequency distribution. Expanded tumor TCRs were classed as regional if statistically deemed absent (corrected P<0.05) from at least one tumor region, otherwise ubiquitous. Each repertoire was subsampled 100 times to 5,000 TCRs, after which Renyi diversity was computed with the R vegan package. CDR3 similarity networks were constructed using string-kernel similarity of amino acid triplets, with links drawn between CDR3s whose pairwise similarity was above 0.82. The public sequencing data were trimmed at Q25 with fastp and processed into clonotypes with MiXCR by TCRdb, which kept only in-frame beta chains. One record per CDR3 amino acid sequence lists the most common genes and DNA. These V and J calls rely on TCRdb rather than the paper's analysis. The sample has approximately 12,000 distinct CDR3 sequences on record, about 12% of them singletons. 9.5% to 15% of the sample is taken by the ten largest.

This clonotype was detected many times. There is no known antigen for this receptor. Within one base of it there is no much larger clone, and no base qualities were kept. Rearrangement joined TRBV6-5 to TRBJ1-2; the D gene cannot be resolved reliably. Source: lung tumor tissue, taken at surgery. The clonotype originates from a female donor with early-stage non-small cell lung cancer. CDR3 protein: CASKADNYGYTF. The sequenced DNA: TGTGCCAGCAAGGCAGACAACTATGGCTACACCTTC.